Shown below are 5 T cell receptor beta chains from a single sample sequenced in a study. Assay: immunoSEQ multiplex PCR; the TCRdb copy retains only in-frame clones and omits some. The repertoire has around 50,000 clones, approximately 93% of them found once; the top ten carry about 10%. What was sequenced was PBMCs. These receptors all come from a man in his forties with rheumatoid arthritis.

CDR3 coding DNA: TGTGCCAGCACCTCCTGGGGGAGGTCGGGGACCGGGGAGCTGTTTTTT. This translates into CASTSWGRSGTGELFF. The chain carries TRBV11-2 and TRBJ2-2; D perhaps matches TRBD2 (6 bases). The CDR3 loop spans 16 amino acids. V was trimmed by 7 bases and J by 5 bases, leaving 20 bases between them. Germline V gene sequence: CDR1 SGHAT, CDR2 FQNNGV.

J is TRBJ1-4 and V is TRBV7-2; the match to TRBD1 covers 7 bases. The CDR3 is 15 residues long. Trimming removed 5 bases from V and 5 bases from J; junction bases left unmatched: 8. Per the germline V gene, CDR1 is SGHTA and CDR2 is FQGNSA. CDR3 loop: CASSHTTGNNEKLFF. CDR3 sequence (DNA): TGTGCCAGCAGCCACACGACAGGGAACAATGAAAAACTGTTTTTT.

V usage is TRBV6-4 and J usage is TRBJ2-7, with 9 nucleotides matching TRBD1. This CDR3 region has 14 residues. V lost 8 bases, J lost 1 base, and 6 bases stayed unmatched. The germline V gene has CDR1 MRHNA and CDR2 SNTAGT. CDR3 DNA sequence: TGTGCCAGCCCTGGGACAGGGAGTTCCTACGAGCAGTACTTC. Its translation: CASPGTGSSYEQYF.

The rearrangement links TRBV19 to TRBJ1-1, with 8 bases fitting TRBD1. The CDR3 contains 17 residues. V gave up 5 bases and J gave up 1 base; unmatched junction bases: 12. Germline assignment: CDR1 LNHDA and CDR2 SQIVND (reference sequence). The CDR3 DNA is TGTGCCAGTAGTGACCGGACCAGGGGGCGGGAGAACACTGAAGCTTTCTTT. Protein: CASSDRTRGRENTEAFF.

The gene calls are TRBV6-1 and TRBJ2-5; maybe TRBD1 (5 bases). V dropped 3 bases and J dropped 5 bases, with 16 bases sitting between them. The CDR3 totals 15 residues. CDR1 and CDR2 (germline): MNHNS, SASEGT. The DNA for the CDR3 is TGTGCCAGCAGTGATACAGGCAGCAAAAGGGAGACCCAGTACTTC. It encodes CASSDTGSKRETQYF.